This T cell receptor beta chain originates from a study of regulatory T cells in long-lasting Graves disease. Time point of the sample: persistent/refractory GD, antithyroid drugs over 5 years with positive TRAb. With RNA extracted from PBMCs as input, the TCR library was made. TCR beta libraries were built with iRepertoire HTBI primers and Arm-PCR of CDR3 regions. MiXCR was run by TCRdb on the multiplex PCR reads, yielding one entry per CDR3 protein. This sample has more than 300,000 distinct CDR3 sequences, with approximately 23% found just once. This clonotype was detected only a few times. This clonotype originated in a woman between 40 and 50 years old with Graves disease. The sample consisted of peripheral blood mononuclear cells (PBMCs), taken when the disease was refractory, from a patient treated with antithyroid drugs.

The CDR3 reads CASSLWLASGELFF. The CDR3 DNA sequence: TGTGCCAGCAGTTTATGGCTAGCGAGCGGGGAGCTGTTTTTT. The chain uses TRBV28 and TRBJ2-2, with D possibly matching TRBD2 (6 bases). This CDR3 has 14 residues. Germline V gene lookup returns CDR1 MDHEN and CDR2 SYDVKM. Deletions cut 0 bases from V and 7 bases from J, with 9 bases between. Filled out from reference TRBV28 and TRBJ2-2, the complete variable domain reads DVKVTQSSRYLVKRTGEKVFLECVQDMDHENMFWYRQDPGLGLRLIYFSYDVKMKEKGDIPEGYSVSREKKERFSLILESASTNQTSMYLCASSLWLASGELFFGEGSRLTVL.